The clone carrying this TCR beta chain shows up as medium-sized by frequency. This CDR3 is 14 amino acids long. TRB was amplified by touch-down multiplex PCR, primer pools A and B combined. TCRdb reprocessed the multiplex PCR reads and stores each CDR3 protein as one record, lacking DNA. The repertoire shows roughly 5,200 distinct CDR3 sequences; the top ten hold around 19%. The sample originates from a study of T cell clusters in autoimmune cytopenias. Each sample's input was around 270 ng genomic DNA, 30,000 to 45,000 genome equivalents. This TCR came from a human donor with an autoimmune cytopenia or autoimmune hepatitis (not recorded which). The gene calls are TRBV12-3 or TRBV12-4 and TRBJ1-1. The specimen was peripheral blood. Here the CDR3 reads CASTRGLRDTEAFF.